This T cell receptor (beta chain) comes out of a study of identical twins. Study-wide findings and caveats: Excess low generation probability was seen in twin-shared out-of-frame alpha sequences. Analyses of zero insertions could, in part, be confounded by invariant MAIT and iNKT cells.

CDR3 length: 13 residues. CDR1 and CDR2 (germline): LNHDA, SQIVND (reference sequence). Trimming removed 5 bases from V and 6 bases from J, with 11 bases in between. MiXCR, run by TCRdb on the 5' RACE reads, gives a single entry per CDR3 protein. Altogether 470,000 or so distinct CDR3 sequences are present, approximately 24% being singletons, with the ten largest covering roughly 2.8%. Note on this clonotype: Its antigen remains unknown.

The same sample was also studied in work on T cells expressing NK-cell markers. That source adds: One of eight sequenced donors was HCMV-seronegative; the other seven were seropositive.

The sequenced material came from CD4+ T cells sorted from blood. The sequence derives from a young woman in good health. The chain joins TRBV19 to TRBJ2-1, with D unresolved. This CDR3 reads CASSPRITNEQFF. Here the CDR3 DNA reads TGTGCCAGTAGTCCGCGAATTACCAATGAGCAGTTCTTC.